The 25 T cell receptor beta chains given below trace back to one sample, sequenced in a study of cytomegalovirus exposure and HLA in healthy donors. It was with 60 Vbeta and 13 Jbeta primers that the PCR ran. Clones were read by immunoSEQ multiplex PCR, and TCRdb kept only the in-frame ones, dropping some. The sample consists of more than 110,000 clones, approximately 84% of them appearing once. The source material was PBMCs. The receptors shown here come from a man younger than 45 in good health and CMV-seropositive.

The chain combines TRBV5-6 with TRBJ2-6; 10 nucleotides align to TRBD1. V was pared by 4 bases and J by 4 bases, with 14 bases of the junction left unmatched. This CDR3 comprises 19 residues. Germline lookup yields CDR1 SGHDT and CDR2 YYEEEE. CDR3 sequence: CASSSAPGQGWIGANVLTF. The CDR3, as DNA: TGTGCCAGCAGCAGCGCTCCGGGACAGGGGTGGATAGGGGCCAACGTCCTGACTTTC.

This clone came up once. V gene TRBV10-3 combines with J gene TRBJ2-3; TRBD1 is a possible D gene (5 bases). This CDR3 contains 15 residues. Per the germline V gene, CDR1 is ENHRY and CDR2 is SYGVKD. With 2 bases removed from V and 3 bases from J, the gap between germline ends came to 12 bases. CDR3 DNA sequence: TGTGCCATCAGTGAGAAGCAGGGCGTGACAGATACGCAGTATTTT. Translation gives CAISEKQGVTDTQYF.

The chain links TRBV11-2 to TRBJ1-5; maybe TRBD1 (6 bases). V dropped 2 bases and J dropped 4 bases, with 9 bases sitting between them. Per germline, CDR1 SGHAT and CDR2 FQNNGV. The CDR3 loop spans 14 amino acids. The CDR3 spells CASSLTGTNQPQHF. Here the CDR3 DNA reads TGTGCCAGCAGCTTAACAGGGACAAATCAGCCCCAGCATTTT.

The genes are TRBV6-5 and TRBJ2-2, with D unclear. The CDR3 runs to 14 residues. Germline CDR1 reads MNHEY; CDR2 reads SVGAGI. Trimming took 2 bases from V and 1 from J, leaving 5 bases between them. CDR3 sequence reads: CASSYARNTGELFF. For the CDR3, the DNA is TGTGCCAGCAGTTACGCGAGGAACACCGGGGAGCTGTTTTTT.

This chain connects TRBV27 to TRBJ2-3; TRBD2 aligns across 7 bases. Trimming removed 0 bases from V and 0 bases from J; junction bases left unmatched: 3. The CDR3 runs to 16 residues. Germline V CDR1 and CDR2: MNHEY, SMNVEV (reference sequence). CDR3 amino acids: CASSLSAGVSTDTQYF. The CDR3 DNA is TGTGCCAGCAGTTTATCGGCGGGGGTGAGCACAGATACGCAGTATTTT.

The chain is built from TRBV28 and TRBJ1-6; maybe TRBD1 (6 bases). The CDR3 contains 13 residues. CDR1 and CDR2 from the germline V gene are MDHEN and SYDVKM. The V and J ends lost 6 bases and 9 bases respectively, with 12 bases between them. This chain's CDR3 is CASSRTDGSPLHF. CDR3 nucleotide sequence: TGTGCCAGCAGCCGGACAGATGGTTCACCCCTCCACTTT.

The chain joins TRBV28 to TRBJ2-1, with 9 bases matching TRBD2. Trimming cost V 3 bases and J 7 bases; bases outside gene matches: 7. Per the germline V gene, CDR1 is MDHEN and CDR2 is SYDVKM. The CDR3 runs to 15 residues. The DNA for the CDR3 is TGTGCCAGCAGTTTCCTTAGCGGGGGAGGGAATGAGCAGTTCTTC. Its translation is CASSFLSGGGNEQFF.

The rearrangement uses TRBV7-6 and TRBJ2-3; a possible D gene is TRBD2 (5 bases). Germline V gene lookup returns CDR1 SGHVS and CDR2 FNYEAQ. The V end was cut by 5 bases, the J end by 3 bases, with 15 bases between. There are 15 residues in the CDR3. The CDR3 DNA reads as TGTGCCAGCAGCCGAGCGGTAGTTGGTACAGATACGCAGTATTTT. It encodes CASSRAVVGTDTQYF.

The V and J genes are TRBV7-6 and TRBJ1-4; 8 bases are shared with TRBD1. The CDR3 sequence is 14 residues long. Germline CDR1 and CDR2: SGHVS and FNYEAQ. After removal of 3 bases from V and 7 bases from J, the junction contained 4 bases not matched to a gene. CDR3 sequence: CASSFQGAREKLFF. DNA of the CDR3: TGTGCCAGCAGCTTTCAGGGGGCGCGTGAAAAACTGTTTTTT.

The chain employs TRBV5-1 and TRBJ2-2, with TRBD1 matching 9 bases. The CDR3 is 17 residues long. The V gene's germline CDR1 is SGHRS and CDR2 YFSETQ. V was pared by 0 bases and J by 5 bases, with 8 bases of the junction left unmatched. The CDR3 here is CASSLASGTGQTGELFF. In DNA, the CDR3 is TGCGCCAGCAGCTTGGCCTCGGGGACAGGGCAAACCGGGGAGCTGTTTTTT.

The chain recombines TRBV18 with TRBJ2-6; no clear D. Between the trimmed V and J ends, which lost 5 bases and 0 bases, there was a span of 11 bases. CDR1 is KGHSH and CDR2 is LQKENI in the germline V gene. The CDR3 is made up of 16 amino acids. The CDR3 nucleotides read TGTGCCAGCTCAGCCTCTCTTAGCTCTGGGGCCAACGTCCTGACTTTC. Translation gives CASSASLSSGANVLTF.

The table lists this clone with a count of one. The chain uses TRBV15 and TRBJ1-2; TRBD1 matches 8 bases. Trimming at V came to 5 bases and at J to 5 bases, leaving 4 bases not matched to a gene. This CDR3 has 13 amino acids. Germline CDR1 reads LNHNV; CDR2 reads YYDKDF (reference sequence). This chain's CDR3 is CATSDRGYYGYTF. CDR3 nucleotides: TGTGCCACCAGCGACAGGGGTTATTATGGCTACACCTTC.

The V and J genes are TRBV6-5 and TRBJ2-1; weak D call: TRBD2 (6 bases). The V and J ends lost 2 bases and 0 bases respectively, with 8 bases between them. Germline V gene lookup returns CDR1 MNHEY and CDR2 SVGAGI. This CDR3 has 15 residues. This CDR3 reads CASSYDGSSYNEQFF. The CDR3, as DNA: TGTGCCAGCAGTTACGACGGGAGCTCCTACAATGAGCAGTTCTTC.

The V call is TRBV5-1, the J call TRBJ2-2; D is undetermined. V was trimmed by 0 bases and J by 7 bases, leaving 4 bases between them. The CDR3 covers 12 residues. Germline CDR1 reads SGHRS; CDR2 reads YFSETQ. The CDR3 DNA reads TGCGCCAGCAGCTTGGGGCTCGGGGAGCTGTTTTTT. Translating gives CASSLGLGELFF.

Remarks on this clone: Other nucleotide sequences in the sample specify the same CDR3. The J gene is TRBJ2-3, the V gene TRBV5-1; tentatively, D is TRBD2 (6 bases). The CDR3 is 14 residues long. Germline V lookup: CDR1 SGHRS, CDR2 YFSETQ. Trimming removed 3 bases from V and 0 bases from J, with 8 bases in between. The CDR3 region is CASSWGVSTDTQYF. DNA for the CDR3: TGCGCCAGCAGCTGGGGGGTCAGCACAGATACGCAGTATTTT.

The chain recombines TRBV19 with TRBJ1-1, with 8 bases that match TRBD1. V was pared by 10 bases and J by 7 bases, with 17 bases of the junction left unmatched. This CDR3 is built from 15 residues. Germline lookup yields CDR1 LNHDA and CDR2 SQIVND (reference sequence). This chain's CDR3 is CATKRNPDREIEAFF. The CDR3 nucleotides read TGTGCCACCAAAAGAAATCCGGACAGGGAAATTGAAGCTTTCTTT.

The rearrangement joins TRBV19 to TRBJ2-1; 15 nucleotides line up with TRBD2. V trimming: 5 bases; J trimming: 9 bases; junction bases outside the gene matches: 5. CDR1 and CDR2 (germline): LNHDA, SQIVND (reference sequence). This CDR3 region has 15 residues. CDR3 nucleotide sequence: TGTGCCAGTAGTCCCCGGACTAGCGGGAGGGGTGAGCAGTTCTTC. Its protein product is CASSPRTSGRGEQFF.

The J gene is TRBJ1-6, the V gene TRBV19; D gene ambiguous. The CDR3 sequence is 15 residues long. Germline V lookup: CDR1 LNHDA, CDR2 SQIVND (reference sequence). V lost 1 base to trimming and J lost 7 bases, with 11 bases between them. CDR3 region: CASSIAAGRNSPLHF. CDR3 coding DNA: TGTGCCAGTAGTATAGCCGCGGGTCGCAATTCACCCCTCCACTTT.

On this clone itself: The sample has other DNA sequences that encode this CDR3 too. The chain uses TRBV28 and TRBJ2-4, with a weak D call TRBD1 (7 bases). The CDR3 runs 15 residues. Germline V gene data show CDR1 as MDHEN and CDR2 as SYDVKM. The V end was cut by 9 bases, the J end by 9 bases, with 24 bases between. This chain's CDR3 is CASSRIPDRRGIQYF. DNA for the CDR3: TGTGCCAGTAGCCGCATTCCGGACAGGAGGGGCATTCAGTACTTC.

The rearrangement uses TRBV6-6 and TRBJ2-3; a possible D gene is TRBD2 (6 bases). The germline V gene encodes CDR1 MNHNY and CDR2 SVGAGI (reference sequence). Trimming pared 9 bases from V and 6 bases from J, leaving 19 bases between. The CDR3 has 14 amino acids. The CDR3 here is CASRAEGALDTQYF. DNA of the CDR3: TGTGCCAGTCGTGCGGAGGGCGCGCTGGATACGCAGTATTTT.

The CDR3 sequence: CASSLLLAGAYEQYF. The DNA of the CDR3 is TGTGCCAGCAGCTTGTTACTAGCGGGAGCCTACGAGCAGTACTTC. The chain uses TRBV5-8 and TRBJ2-7, with 11 positions matching TRBD2. CDR1 and CDR2 (germline): SGHTS, YDEGEE. The CDR3 sequence is 15 residues long. Losses at the gene ends were 1 base for V and 2 bases for J; bases not matched to a gene: 2.

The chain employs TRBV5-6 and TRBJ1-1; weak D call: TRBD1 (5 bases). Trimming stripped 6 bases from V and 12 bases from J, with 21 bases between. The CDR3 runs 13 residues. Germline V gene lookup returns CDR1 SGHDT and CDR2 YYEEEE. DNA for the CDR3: TGTGCCAGCAACAACCCAGGGCCTAGTCAGACTTTCTTT. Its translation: CASNNPGPSQTFF.

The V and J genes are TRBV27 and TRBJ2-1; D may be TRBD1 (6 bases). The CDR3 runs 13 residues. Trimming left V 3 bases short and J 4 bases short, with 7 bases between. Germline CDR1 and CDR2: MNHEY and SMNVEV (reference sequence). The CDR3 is CASSFTGYNEQFF. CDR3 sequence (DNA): TGTGCCAGCAGTTTTACAGGGTACAATGAGCAGTTCTTC.

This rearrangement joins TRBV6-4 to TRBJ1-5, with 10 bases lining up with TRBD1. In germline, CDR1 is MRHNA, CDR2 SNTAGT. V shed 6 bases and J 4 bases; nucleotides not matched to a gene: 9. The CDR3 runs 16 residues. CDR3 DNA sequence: TGTGCCAGCAGCCTGGGACAGGGGCTTACGAATCAGCCCCAGCATTTT. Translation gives CASSLGQGLTNQPQHF.

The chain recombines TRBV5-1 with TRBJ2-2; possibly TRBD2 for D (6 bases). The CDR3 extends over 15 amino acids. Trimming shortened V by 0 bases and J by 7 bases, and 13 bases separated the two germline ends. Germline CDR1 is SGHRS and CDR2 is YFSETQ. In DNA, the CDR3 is TGCGCCAGCAGCTTGGGACTAGTGGTGGTCGGGGAGCTGTTTTTT. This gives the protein CASSLGLVVVGELFF. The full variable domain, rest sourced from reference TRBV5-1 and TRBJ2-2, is KAGVTQTPRYLIKTRGQQVTLSCSPISGHRSVSWYQQTPGQGLQFLFEYFSETQRNKGNFPGRFSGRQFSNSRSEMNVSTLELGDSALYLCASSLGLVVVGELFFGEGSRLTVL.